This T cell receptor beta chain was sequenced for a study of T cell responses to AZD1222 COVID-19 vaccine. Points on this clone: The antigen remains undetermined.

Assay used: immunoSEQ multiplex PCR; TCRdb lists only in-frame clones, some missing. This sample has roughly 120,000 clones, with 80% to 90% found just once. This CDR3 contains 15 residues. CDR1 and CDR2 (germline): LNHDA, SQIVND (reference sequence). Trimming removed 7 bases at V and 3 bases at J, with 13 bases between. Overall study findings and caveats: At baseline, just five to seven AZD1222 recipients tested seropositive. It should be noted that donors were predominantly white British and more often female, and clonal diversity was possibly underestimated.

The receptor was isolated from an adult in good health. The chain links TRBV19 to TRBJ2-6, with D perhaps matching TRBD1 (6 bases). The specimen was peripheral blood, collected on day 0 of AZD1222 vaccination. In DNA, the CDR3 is TGTGCCAGTAAACGACAGGCCTATGGGGCCAACGTCCTGACTTTC. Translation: CASKRQAYGANVLTF.